The 11 T cell receptor beta chains presented below share a single source sample, sequenced in a study of shared clonotypes between healthy human individuals. The assay was immunoSEQ multiplex PCR, and TCRdb's table has in-frame clones only and misses some. This sample has 2 million or so clones, with roughly 95% found just once. CD45RO-negative, CCR7-selected cells formed the naive CD8 fraction, which excluded terminally differentiated effector memory CD45RA+ cells. What was sequenced was naive CD8+ T cells sorted from blood. Receptor source: a man between 18 and 29 years old in good health.

The V gene is TRBV27, the J gene TRBJ2-3; 12 bases map to TRBD2. Germline V CDR1 and CDR2: MNHEY, SMNVEV (reference sequence). V was pared by 4 bases and J by 6 bases, with 11 bases of the junction left unmatched. The CDR3 is made up of 17 amino acids. The CDR3 DNA sequence: TGTGCCAGCAGTTCTCCTAGCGGGAGGGCCAGTATGGATACGCAGTATTTT. Encoded protein: CASSSPSGRASMDTQYF.

This chain links TRBV27 with TRBJ2-7; 7 bases align to TRBD1. Germline CDR1 and CDR2: MNHEY and SMNVEV (reference sequence). This CDR3 contains 17 residues. V shed 6 bases and J 3 bases; nucleotides not matched to a gene: 17. The CDR3 DNA reads TGTGCCAGCAGCTCCCGGGACAGTCCCAACTATTACTACGAGCAGTACTTC. It encodes CASSSRDSPNYYYEQYF.

The V and J genes are TRBV4-1 and TRBJ2-7; no reliable D call. The CDR3 is made up of 13 amino acids. From germline, CDR1 is MGHRA and CDR2 YSYEKL. The V and J ends lost 6 bases and 2 bases respectively, with 11 bases between them. CDR3 region: CASRDVGTYEQYF. CDR3 sequence (DNA): TGCGCCAGCAGGGATGTAGGGACCTACGAGCAGTACTTC.

This chain links TRBV7-2 with TRBJ2-1; TRBD2 agrees at 12 bases. The CDR3 sequence is 17 residues long. The germline V gene encodes CDR1 SGHTA and CDR2 FQGNSA. V trimming: 5 bases; J trimming: 5 bases; junction bases outside the gene matches: 10. DNA of the CDR3: TGTGCCAGCAGCCCTACACTAGCGGGGGGCCTGAACAATGAGCAGTTCTTC. Protein product: CASSPTLAGGLNNEQFF.

V is TRBV11-2 and J is TRBJ2-2; D not resolved. The CDR3 has 13 residues. Per germline, CDR1 SGHAT and CDR2 FQNNGV. Trimming took 1 base from V and 7 from J, leaving 7 bases between them. The CDR3 DNA reads TGTGCCAGCAGCTTAGTGGTTGTCGGGGAGCTGTTTTTT. The encoded protein is CASSLVVVGELFF.

This chain links TRBV7-9 with TRBJ2-7; 7 bases agree with TRBD2. This CDR3 region has 14 residues. V shed 0 bases, J shed 6 bases, and the junction held 5 bases outside the gene matches. Per the germline V gene, CDR1 is SEHNR and CDR2 is FQNEAQ (reference sequence). This chain's CDR3 is CASSLAWGGSEQYF. The CDR3 DNA is TGTGCCAGCAGCTTAGCCTGGGGGGGGTCCGAGCAGTACTTC.

This chain joins TRBV4-1 and TRBJ2-3; D perhaps matches TRBD1 (5 bases). Trimming shortened V by 1 base and J by 3 bases, and 14 bases separated the two germline ends. The CDR3 is 16 amino acids. Germline CDR1 and CDR2: MGHRA and YSYEKL. The CDR3 coding sequence is TGCGCCAGCAGCCAAGTATACAGGACCTTAACAGATACGCAGTATTTT. This codes for CASSQVYRTLTDTQYF.

The CDR3 sequence: CSVENHTEAFF. The CDR3 DNA reads TGCAGCGTTGAAAACCACACTGAAGCTTTCTTT. The chain recombines TRBV29-1 with TRBJ1-1, with D hard to call. The CDR3 extends over 11 amino acids. Trimming stripped 2 bases from V and 3 bases from J, with 4 bases between. Germline V gene lookup returns CDR1 SQVTM and CDR2 ANQGSEA.

The CDR3 protein is CASSQSIDLAAYSYNEQFF. CDR3 nucleotides: TGTGCCAGCAGCCAGAGCATAGATCTAGCGGCCTATTCCTACAATGAGCAGTTCTTC. The chain is built from TRBV7-8 and TRBJ2-1; 7 bases agree with TRBD2. The CDR3 runs to 19 residues. In germline, CDR1 is SGHVS, CDR2 FQNEAQ. V lost 5 bases, J lost 1 base, and 17 bases stayed unmatched.

The rearrangement links TRBV5-1 to TRBJ2-5; TRBD1 aligns across 7 bases. The length of the CDR3 is 15 residues. J lost 2 bases, V lost 2 bases, and 6 bases had no gene match. Germline lookup yields CDR1 SGHRS and CDR2 YFSETQ. The CDR3, as DNA: TGCGCCAGCAGCTTATCACAGGGGTGGCAAGAGACCCAGTACTTC. Its protein is CASSLSQGWQETQYF.

Here the CDR3 reads CASSLSWDFDNNEQFF. The CDR3 coding sequence is TGTGCCAGCAGCTTATCTTGGGACTTCGATAACAATGAGCAGTTCTTC. The chain recombines TRBV7-9 with TRBJ2-1; D is perhaps TRBD2 (6 bases). This CDR3 has 16 residues. V shed 2 bases and J shed 5 bases, with 16 bases lying between them. Germline assignment: CDR1 SEHNR and CDR2 FQNEAQ (reference sequence). Full variable domain (outside the CDR3, taken from reference TRBV7-9 and TRBJ2-1): DTGVSQNPRHKITKRGQNVTFRCDPISEHNRLYWYRQTLGQGPEFLTYFQNEAQLEKSRLLSDRFSAERPKGSFSTLEIQRTEQGDSAMYLCASSLSWDFDNNEQFFGPGTRLTVL.